Below, 8 T cell receptor beta chains from the same sample are listed, as sequenced in a study of T cells in Graves' hyperthyroidism and ophthalmopathy (dated by TCRdb to the late 2010s). The library was prepared using multiplex PCR. TCRdb names Illumina HiSeq 2000 as the instrument used. Amplification of TCR beta CDR3 regions was carried out from RNA transcripts. For the first round of RT-PCR on the TCR CDR3, the HTBI primer set was used together with the Qiagen OneStep RT-PCR kit. TCRdb itself trimmed the public reads at Q25 with fastp, ran MiXCR and retained productive beta chains. CDR3 protein sequences are deduplicated, and each keeps its most common genes and DNA. The sample records approximately 220,000 distinct CDR3 sequences, around 18% of which are singletons. The ten most abundant clones make up around 47% of the sample. Sequencing was carried out using blood. The receptors were gathered from a man aged 40-55 years with Graves' hyperthyroidism.

This chain uses TRBV7-2 with TRBJ1-1; the D gene is possibly TRBD1 (5 bases). The CDR3 sequence is 15 residues long. Trimming stripped 5 bases from V and 4 bases from J, with 17 bases between. In germline, CDR1 is SGHTA, CDR2 FQGNSA. CDR3 sequence reads: CASSIHKGAGTEAFF. CDR3 nucleotide sequence: TGTGCCAGCAGCATACACAAAGGGGCAGGCACTGAAGCTTTCTTT.

The table lists this clonotype with a few counts. This chain connects TRBV20-1 to TRBJ1-1; no firm D call. This CDR3 region has 13 residues. V lost 3 bases and J 4 bases, leaving 12 bases between the germline ends. The germline CDR1 and CDR2 sequences are DFQATT and SNEGSKA (reference sequence). As DNA, the CDR3 is TGCAGTGCTAGCCCCGGGAGTTTCACTGAAGCTTTCTTT. Protein sequence: CSASPGSFTEAFF.

This clonotype was counted many times. This chain uses TRBV18 with TRBJ2-2, with 7 bases matching TRBD1. Germline loops: CDR1 KGHSH, CDR2 LQKENI. The V segment lost 6 bases and the J segment 0 bases; nucleotides outside the gene matches: 4. This CDR3 has 15 residues. The CDR3: CASSRDSANTGELFF. In nucleotides, the CDR3 is TGTGCCAGCTCTCGGGACAGCGCGAACACCGGGGAGCTGTTTTTT.

A few counts support this clonotype. This chain uses TRBV5-1 with TRBJ1-6; D perhaps matches TRBD1 (6 bases). CDR3 length: 16 amino acids. The V gene's germline CDR1 is SGHRS and CDR2 YFSETQ. V was pared by 0 bases and J by 7 bases, with 14 bases between. The CDR3 is CASSLVPGHGNSPLHF. Written as DNA, the CDR3 is TGCGCCAGCAGCTTGGTGCCGGGACATGGAAATTCACCCCTCCACTTT.

This sequence joins TRBV27 and TRBJ1-5; TRBD1 is a possible D gene (5 bases). This CDR3 is built from 14 residues. The germline V gene has CDR1 MNHEY and CDR2 SMNVEV (reference sequence). Between the trimmed V and J ends, which lost 3 bases and 0 bases, there was a span of 6 bases. CDR3 sequence (DNA): TGTGCCAGCAGTTTCGGGGGTAGCAATCAGCCCCAGCATTTT. Its protein is CASSFGGSNQPQHF.

The table lists this clonotype with many counts. The chain carries TRBV7-9 and TRBJ2-2; D possibly corresponds to TRBD2 (6 bases). Trimming removed 4 bases from V and 2 bases from J, with 11 bases in between. The CDR3 runs to 15 residues. From germline, CDR1 is SEHNR and CDR2 FQNEAQ (reference sequence). This CDR3 is CASSSGLDNTGELFF. Here the CDR3 DNA reads TGTGCCAGCAGCTCGGGACTGGATAACACCGGGGAGCTGTTTTTT.

This clonotype occurred a few times. The chain is built from TRBV7-2 and TRBJ2-3, with 14 bases aligning to TRBD2. The CDR3 covers 16 residues. Germline CDR1 SGHTA, CDR2 FQGNSA. V lost 5 bases to trimming and J lost 5 bases; unmatched junction nucleotides: 6. In nucleotides, the CDR3 is TGTGCCAGCAGCAAACGACTAGCGGGGGGGCAAGATACGCAGTATTTT. It specifies CASSKRLAGGQDTQYF.

This clonotype was counted only a few times. V usage is TRBV19 and J usage is TRBJ1-1; possible D gene TRBD1, 6 bases. The V and J ends lost 6 bases and 0 bases respectively, with 14 bases between them. Germline assignment: CDR1 LNHDA and CDR2 SQIVND (reference sequence). This CDR3 region has 15 residues. The CDR3 sequence: CASRTEGGMNTEAFF. CDR3 DNA sequence: TGTGCCAGTAGGACCGAGGGGGGTATGAACACTGAAGCTTTCTTT.